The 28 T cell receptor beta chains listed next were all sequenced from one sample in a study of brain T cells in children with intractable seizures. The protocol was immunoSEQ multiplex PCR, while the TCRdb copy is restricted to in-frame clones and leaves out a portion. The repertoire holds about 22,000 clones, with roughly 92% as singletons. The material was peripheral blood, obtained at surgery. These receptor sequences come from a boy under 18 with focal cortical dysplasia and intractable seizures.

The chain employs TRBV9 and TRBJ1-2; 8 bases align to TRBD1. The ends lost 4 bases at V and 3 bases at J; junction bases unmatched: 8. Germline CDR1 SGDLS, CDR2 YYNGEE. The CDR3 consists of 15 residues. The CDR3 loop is CASSITSTGDYGYTF. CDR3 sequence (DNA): TGTGCCAGCAGCATAACCTCGACAGGGGACTATGGCTACACCTTC.

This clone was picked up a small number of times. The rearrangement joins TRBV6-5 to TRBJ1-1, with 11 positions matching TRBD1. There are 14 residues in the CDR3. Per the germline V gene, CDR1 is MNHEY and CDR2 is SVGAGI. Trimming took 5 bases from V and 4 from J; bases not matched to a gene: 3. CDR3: CASSPGTGGTEAFF. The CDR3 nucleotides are TGTGCCAGCAGTCCCGGGACAGGGGGCACTGAAGCTTTCTTT.

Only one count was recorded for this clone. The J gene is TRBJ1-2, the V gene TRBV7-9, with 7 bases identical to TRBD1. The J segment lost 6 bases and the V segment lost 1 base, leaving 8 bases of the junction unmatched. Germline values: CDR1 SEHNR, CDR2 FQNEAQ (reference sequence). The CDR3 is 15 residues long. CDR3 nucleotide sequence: TGTGCCAGCAGCTTAGAATCGGGCAGGGGGAATGGCTACACCTTC. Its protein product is CASSLESGRGNGYTF.

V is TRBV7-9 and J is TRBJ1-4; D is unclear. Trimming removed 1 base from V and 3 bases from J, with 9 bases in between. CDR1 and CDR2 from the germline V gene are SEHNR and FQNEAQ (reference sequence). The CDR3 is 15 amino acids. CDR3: CASSLGPTANEKLFF. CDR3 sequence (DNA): TGTGCCAGCAGCTTAGGACCCACAGCTAATGAAAAACTGTTTTTT.

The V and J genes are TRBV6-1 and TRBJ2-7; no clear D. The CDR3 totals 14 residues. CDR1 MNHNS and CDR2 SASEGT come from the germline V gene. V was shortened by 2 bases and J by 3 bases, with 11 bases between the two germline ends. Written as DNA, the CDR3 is TGTGCCAGCAGTGAAATGGTCGACGGCTACGAGCAGTACGTC. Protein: CASSEMVDGYEQYV.

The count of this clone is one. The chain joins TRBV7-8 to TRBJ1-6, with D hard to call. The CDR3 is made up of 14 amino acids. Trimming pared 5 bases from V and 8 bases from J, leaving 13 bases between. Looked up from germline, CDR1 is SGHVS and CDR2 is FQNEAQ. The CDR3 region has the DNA TGTGCCAGCAGCCCCCGGCGGGATTATTCACCCCTCCACTTT. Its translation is CASSPRRDYSPLHF.

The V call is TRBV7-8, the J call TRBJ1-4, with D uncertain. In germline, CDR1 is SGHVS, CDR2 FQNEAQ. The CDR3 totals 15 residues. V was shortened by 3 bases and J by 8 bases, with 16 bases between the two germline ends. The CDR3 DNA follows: TGTGCCAGCAGCTTTGGAGCGAGGCCATCGGAAAAACTGTTTTTT. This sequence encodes CASSFGARPSEKLFF. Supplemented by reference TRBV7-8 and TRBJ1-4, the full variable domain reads GAGVSQSPRYKVAKRGQDVALRCDPISGHVSLFWYQQALGQGPEFLTYFQNEAQLDKSGLPSDRFFAERPEGSVSTLKIQRTQQEDSAVYLCASSFGARPSEKLFFGSGTQLSVL.

CDR3 residues: CASNNPQRLVTYEQYV. CDR3 DNA: TGTGCCAGCAATAATCCGCAACGACTAGTAACCTACGAGCAGTACGTC. The chain carries TRBV2 and TRBJ2-7, with D perhaps matching TRBD2 (6 bases). The V end was cut by 7 bases, the J end by 2 bases, with 21 bases between. Germline-derived CDR1 and CDR2 are SNHLY and FYNNEI. The CDR3 consists of 16 residues.

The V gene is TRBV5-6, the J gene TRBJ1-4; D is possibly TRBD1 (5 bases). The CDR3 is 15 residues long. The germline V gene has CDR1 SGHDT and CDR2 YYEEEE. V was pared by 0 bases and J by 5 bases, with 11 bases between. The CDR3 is CASSLAGWKNEKLFF. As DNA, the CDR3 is TGTGCCAGCAGCTTGGCAGGGTGGAAGAATGAAAAACTGTTTTTT.

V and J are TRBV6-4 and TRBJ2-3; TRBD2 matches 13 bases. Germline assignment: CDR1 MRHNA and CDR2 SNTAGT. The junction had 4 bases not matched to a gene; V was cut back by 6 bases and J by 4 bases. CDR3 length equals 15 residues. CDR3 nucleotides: TGTGCCAGCAGCTCCGGGACTAGCGGGGCAGATACGCAGTATTTT. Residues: CASSSGTSGADTQYF.

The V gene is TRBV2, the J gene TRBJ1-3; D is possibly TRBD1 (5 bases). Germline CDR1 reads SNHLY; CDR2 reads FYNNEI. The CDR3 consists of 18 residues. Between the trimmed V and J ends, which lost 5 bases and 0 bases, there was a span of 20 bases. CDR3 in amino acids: CASSPQGAWGPSGNTIYF. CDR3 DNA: TGTGCCAGCAGTCCACAAGGGGCCTGGGGTCCCTCTGGAAACACCATATATTTT.

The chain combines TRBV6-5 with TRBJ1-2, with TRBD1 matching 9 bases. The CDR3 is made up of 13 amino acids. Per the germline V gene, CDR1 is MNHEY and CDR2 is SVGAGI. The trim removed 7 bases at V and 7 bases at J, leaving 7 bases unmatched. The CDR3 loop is CASNTGGASGYTF. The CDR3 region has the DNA TGTGCCAGCAACACAGGGGGCGCTTCTGGCTACACCTTC.

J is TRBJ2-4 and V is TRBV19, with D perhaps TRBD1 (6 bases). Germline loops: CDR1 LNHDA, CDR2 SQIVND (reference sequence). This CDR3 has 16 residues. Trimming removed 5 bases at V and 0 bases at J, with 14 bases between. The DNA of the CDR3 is TGTGCCAGTAGTCTCCGGACAGAGTTAGCCAAAAACATTCAGTACTTC. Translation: CASSLRTELAKNIQYF.

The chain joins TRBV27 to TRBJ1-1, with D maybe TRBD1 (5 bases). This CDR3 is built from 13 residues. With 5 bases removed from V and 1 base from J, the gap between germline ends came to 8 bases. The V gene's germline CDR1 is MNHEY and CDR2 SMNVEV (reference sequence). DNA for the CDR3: TGTGCCAGCAGTCTGACAGAGAACACTGAAGCTTTCTTT. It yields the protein CASSLTENTEAFF.

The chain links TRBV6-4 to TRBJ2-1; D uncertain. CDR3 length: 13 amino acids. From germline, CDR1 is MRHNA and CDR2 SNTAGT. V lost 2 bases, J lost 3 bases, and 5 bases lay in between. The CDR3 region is CASSDSNYNEQFF. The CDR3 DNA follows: TGTGCCAGCAGTGACAGTAACTACAATGAGCAGTTCTTC.

The CDR3 region has the DNA TGTGCCAACTCCCGGGACTCCAATCAAGAGACCCAGTACTTC. Translated: CANSRDSNQETQYF. The V call is TRBV10-3, the J call TRBJ2-5, with D possibly being TRBD2 (6 bases). CDR1 is ENHRY, CDR2 SYGVKD, per germline. The CDR3 is made up of 14 amino acids. Between the trimmed V and J ends, which lost 10 bases and 2 bases, there was a span of 17 bases.

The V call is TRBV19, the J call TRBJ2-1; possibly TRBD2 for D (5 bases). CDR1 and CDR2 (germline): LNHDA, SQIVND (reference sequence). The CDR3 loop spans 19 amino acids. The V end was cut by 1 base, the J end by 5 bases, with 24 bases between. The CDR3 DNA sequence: TGTGCCAGTAGTATAGGAGCGCCGGTTTGGGAGACAAATGACAATGAGCAGTTCTTC. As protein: CASSIGAPVWETNDNEQFF.

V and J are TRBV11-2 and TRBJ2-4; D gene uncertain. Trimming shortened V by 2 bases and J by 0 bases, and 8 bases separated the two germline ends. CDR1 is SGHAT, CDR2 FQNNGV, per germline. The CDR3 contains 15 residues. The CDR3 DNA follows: TGTGCCAGCAGCTTATGGGGTTTAGCCAAAAACATTCAGTACTTC. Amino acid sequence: CASSLWGLAKNIQYF.

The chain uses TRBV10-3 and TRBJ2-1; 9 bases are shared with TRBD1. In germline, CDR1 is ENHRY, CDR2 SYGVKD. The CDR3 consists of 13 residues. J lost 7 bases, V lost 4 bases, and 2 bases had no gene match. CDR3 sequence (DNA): TGTGCCATCAGTGGGGACAGGGTTAATGAGCAGTTCTTC. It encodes CAISGDRVNEQFF.

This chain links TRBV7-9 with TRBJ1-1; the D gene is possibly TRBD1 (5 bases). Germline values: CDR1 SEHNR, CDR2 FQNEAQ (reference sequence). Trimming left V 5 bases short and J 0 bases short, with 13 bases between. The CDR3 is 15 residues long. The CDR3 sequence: CASSPGRLLNTEAFF. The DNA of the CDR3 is TGTGCCAGCAGCCCGGGACGGCTCCTGAACACTGAAGCTTTCTTT.

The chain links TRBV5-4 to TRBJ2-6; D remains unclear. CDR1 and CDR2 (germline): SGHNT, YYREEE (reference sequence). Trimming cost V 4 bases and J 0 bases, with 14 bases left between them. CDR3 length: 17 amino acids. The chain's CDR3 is CASSPAAASSGANVLTF. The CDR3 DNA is TGTGCCAGCAGCCCGGCCGCAGCAAGCTCTGGGGCCAACGTCCTGACTTTC.

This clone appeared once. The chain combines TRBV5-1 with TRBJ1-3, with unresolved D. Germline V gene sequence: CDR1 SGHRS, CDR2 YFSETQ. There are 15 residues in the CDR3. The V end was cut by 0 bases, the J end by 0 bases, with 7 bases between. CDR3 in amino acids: CASSLEAHSGNTIYF. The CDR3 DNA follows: TGCGCCAGCAGCTTGGAGGCCCACTCTGGAAACACCATATATTTT.

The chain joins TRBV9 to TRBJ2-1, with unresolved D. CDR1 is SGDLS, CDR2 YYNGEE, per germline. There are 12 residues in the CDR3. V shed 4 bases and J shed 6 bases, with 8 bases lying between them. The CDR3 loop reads CASSPGFNEQFF. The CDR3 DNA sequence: TGTGCCAGCAGCCCCGGGTTCAATGAGCAGTTCTTC.

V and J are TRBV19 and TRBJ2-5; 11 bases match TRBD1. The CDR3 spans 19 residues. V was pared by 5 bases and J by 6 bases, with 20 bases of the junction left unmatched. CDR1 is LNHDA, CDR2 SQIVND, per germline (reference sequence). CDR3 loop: CASSPMGIRDRGDWKTQYF. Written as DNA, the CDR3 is TGTGCCAGTAGTCCTATGGGGATCCGGGACAGGGGGGATTGGAAGACCCAGTACTTC.

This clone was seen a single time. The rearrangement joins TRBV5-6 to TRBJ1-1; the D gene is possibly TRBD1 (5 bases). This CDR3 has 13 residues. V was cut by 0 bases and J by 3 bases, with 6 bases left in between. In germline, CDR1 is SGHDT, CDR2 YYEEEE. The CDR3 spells CASSLGDYTEAFF. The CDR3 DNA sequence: TGTGCCAGCAGCTTGGGGGACTACACTGAAGCTTTCTTT.

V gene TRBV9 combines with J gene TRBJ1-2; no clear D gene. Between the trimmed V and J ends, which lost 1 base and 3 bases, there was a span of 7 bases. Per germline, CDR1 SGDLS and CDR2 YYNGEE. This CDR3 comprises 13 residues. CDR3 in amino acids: CASSVNIYYGYTF. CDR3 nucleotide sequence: TGTGCCAGCAGCGTAAATATATACTATGGCTACACCTTC.

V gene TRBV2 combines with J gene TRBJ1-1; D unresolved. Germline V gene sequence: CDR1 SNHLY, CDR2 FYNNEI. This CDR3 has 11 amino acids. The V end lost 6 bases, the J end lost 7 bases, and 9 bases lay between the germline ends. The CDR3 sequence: CASRTLGEAFF. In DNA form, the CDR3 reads TGTGCCAGCAGGACGTTGGGTGAAGCTTTCTTT.

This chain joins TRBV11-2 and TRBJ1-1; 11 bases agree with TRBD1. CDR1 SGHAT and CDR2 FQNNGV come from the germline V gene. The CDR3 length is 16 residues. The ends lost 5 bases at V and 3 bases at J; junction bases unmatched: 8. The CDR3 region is CASSPLDRGLDTEAFF. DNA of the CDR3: TGTGCCAGCAGCCCACTGGACAGGGGGCTTGACACTGAAGCTTTCTTT.